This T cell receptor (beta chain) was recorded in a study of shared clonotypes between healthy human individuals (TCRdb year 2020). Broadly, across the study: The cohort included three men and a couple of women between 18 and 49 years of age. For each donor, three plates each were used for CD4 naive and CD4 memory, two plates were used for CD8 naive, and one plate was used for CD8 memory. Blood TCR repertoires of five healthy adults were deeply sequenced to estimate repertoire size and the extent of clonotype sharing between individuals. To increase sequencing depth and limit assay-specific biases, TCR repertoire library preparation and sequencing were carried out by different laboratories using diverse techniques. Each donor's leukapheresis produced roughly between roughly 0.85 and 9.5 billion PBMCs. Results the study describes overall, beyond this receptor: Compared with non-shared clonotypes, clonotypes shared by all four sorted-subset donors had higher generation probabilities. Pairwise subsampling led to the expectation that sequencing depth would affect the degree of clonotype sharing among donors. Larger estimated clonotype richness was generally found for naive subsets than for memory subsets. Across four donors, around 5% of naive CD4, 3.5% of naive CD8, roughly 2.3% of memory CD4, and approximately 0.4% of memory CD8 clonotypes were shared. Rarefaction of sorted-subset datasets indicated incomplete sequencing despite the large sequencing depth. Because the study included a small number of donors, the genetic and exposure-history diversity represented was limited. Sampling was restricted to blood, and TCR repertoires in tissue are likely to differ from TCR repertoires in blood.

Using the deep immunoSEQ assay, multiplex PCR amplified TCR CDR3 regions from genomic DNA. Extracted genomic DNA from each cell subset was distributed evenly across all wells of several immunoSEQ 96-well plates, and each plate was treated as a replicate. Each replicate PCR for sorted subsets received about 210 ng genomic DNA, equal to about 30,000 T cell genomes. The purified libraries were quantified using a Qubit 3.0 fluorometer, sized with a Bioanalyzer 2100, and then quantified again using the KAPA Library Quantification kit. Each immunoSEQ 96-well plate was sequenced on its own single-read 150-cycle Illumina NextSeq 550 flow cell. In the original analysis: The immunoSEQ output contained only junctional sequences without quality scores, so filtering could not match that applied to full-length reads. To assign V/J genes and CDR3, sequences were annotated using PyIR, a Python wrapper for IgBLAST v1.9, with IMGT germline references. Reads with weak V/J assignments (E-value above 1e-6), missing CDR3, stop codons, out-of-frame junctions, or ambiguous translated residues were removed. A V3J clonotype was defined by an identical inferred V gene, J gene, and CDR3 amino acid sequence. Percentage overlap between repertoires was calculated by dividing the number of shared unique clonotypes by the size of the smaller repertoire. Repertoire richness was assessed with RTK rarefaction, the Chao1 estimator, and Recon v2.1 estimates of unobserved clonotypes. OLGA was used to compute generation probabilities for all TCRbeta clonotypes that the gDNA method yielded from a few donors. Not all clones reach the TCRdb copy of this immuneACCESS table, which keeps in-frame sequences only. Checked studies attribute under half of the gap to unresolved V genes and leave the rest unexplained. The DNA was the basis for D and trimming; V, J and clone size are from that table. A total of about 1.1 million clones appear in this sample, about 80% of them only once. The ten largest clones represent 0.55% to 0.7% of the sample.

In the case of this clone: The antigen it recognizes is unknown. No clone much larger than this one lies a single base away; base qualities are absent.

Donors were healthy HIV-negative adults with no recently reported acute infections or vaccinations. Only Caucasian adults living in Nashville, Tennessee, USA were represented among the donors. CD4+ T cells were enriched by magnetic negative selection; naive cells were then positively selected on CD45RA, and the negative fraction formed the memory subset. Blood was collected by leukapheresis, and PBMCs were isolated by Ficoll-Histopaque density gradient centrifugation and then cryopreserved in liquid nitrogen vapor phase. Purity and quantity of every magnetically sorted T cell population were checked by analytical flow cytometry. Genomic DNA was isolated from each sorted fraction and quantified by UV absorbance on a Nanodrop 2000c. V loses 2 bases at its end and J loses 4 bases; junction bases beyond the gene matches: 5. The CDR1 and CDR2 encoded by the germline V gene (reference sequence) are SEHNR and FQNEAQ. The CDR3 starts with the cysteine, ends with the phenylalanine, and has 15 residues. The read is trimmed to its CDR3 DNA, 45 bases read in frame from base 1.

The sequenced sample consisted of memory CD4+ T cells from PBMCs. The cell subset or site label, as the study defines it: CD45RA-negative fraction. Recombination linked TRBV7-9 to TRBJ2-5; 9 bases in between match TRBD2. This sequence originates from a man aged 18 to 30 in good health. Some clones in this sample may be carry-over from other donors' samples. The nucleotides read TGTGCCAGCAGCTTAAGCGGGAGGATTGGAGAGACCCAGTACTTC. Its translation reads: CASSLSGRIGETQYF.